This T cell receptor beta chain was recovered during a study of identical twins. Donors uniformly comprised healthy Caucasians. In TCRdb, the 5' RACE reads were re-called with MiXCR into one record per CDR3 protein. The sample has 1.5 million or so distinct CDR3 sequences; less than 40% are singletons. Germline CDR1 SGHRS, CDR2 YFSETQ. This CDR3 comprises 16 residues. V gave up 1 base and J gave up 9 bases, with 23 bases separating them. This clonotype was sampled from a newborn girl in good health. Specimen: cord blood. This rearrangement joins TRBV5-1 to TRBJ2-7; D is uncertain. CDR3 nucleotides: TGCGCCAGCAGCTTGACCTACCCAAAAGCCCACGAGGTGCAGTACTTC. This sequence encodes CASSLTYPKAHEVQYF.